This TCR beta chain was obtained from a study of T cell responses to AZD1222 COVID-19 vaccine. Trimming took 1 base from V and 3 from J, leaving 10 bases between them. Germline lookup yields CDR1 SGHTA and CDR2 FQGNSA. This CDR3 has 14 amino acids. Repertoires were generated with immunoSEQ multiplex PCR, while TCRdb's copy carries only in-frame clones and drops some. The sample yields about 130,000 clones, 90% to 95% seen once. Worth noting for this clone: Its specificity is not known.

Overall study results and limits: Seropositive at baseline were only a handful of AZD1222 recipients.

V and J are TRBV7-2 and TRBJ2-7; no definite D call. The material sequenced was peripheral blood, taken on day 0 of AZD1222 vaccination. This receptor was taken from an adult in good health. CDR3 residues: CASSLDSSFYEQYF. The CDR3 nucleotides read TGTGCCAGCAGCTTAGATTCCAGCTTCTACGAGCAGTACTTC.